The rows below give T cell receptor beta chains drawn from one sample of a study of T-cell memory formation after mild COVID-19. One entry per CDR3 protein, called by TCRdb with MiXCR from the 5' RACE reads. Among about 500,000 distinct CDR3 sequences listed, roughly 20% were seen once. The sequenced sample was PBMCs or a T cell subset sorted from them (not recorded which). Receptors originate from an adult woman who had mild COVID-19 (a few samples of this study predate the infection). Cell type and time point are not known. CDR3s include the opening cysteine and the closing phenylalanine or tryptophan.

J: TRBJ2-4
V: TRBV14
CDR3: CASSLSGGAKNIQYF

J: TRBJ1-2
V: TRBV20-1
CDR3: CSARRQDRGNFENYGYTF

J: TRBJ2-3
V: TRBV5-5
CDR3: CASSRTSGQKQMSQYF

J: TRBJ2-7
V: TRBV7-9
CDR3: CASSFGTGNYEQYF

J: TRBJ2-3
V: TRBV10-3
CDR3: CAISEPPDRVDTDTQYF

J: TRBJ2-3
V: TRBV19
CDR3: CASRQDLGADTQYF

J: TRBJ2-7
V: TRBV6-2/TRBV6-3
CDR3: CASSPWAGLSYEQYF

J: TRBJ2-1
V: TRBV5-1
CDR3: CASSLRDRGLNEQFF

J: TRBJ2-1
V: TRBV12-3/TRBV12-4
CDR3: CASTPYPFTSGGYNEQFF

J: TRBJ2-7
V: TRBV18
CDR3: CASSQGQAHEQYF

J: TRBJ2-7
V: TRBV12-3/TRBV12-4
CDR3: CASSPGPGQASYEQYF

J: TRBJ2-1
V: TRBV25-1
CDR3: CASSSDIHNEQFF

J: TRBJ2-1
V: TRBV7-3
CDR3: CASSLGQGHNEQFF

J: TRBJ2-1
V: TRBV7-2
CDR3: CASSLISGWDEQFF

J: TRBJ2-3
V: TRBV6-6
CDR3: CASSSYPPTDTQYF

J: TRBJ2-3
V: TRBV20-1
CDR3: CSAPLDWTDTQYF

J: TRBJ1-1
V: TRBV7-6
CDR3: CASQLGAGVNTEAFF

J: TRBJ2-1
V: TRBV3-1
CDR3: CASSQARQGNEQFF

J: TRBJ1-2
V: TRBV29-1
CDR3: CSVEGTGKNYGYTF

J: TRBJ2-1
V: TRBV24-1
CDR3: CATSDRRGPRETEQFF

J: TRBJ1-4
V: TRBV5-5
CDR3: CASSRTGIANEKLFF

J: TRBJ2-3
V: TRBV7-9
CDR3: CASSPLSLGGDTQYF

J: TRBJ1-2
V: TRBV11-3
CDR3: CASSLTGRSWGGYTF

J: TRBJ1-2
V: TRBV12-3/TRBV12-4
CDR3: CASSLGGSNYGYTF

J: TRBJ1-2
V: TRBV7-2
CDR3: CASSYDRGYGYTF

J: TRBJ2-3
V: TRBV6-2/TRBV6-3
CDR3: CASSYVREGGTDTQYF

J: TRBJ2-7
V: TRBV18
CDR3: CASSSGGQTSSYEQYF

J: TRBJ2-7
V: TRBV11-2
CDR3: CASSLAAGGYEQYF

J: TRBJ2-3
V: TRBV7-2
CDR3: CASSWTSRGTTDTQYF

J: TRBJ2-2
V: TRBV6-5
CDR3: CASSYSEVGTGELFF

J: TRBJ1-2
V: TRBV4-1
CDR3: CASSQVGGMGTF

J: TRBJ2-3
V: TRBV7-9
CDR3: CASSPTGELTDTQYF

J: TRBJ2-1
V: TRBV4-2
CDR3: CASSQEYLSGWHEQFF

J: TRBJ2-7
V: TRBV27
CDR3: CASSLAGQGNEQYF

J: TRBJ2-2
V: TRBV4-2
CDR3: CASSQAADRELFF

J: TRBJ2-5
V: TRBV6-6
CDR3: CASSPQRIIGGETQYF

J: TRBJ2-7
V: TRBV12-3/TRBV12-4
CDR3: CASSFGSGGEQYF

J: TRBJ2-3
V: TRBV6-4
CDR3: CASSRRDTDTQYF

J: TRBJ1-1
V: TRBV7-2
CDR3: CASSPFESTEAFF

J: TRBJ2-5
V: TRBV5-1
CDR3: CASSLAPSGVLETQYF

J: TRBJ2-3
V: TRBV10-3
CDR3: CAISGLSGGTDTQYF

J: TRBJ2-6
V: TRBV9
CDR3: CASSLPILPGANVLTF

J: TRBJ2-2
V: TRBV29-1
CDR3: CSVAISGDPTGELFF

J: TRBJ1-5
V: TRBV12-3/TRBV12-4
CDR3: CASSPLLDRVNQPQHF

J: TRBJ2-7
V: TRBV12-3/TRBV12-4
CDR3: CASRRQSSYEQYF

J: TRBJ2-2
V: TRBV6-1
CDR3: CASSPLIGLAGDLHTGELFF